This TCR beta chain was sequenced during a study of blood T cells in healthy people across ages. Findings and caveats of the study: Significant beta diversity loss was already apparent by age about 39, declining roughly linearly.

A word on this clonotype: Antigen specificity is unknown.

The CDR3 length is 16 residues. CDR1 is SGHRS and CDR2 is YFSETQ in the germline V gene. Sample-barcoded 5' priming and a J-beta primer mix drove a second PCR of roughly 6 to 12 cycles. A template-switch adaptor with 12 random nucleotides tagged each cDNA molecule. From the 5' RACE reads, TCRdb called clonotypes with MiXCR, one entry per CDR3 protein. The sample shows more than 800,000 distinct CDR3 sequences, about 30% of them seen only once. Per sample, at least 5 micrograms of total RNA were extracted. The sequence was collected from a woman at least 80 years old in good health. V is TRBV5-1 and J is TRBJ2-4, with 8 bases that match TRBD1. The J call may not be correct, given that the DNA end is closer to TRBJ2-7. Sequenced: blood. The CDR3 coding sequence is TGCGCCAGCAGCTCACGCAGGACAGGGAATGTAGACGAGCAGTACTTC. This encodes CASSSRRTGNVDEQYF.